One T cell receptor beta chain is described in this entry. What antigen it recognizes has not been identified. Base qualities are not recorded, but no much larger clone differs from it by a single base. The collaborating institutions used their own protocols to collect whole blood in K2EDTA tubes. For TCRbeta analysis, collaborator samples were shipped as frozen whole blood, as isolated PBMCs, or as DNA extracted from either sample type. This record comes from a study of blood T cell repertoires in COVID-19 (dated by TCRdb to 2018 to 2021). A note on the overall study: Samples covering the acute and convalescent phases of COVID-19 were provided by collaborators in the United States, Italy and Spain. The samples were drawn from the first 160 participants of the ongoing ImmuneRACE study and from 1,254 subjects provided by 6 global collaborators. Sample metadata almost always included a de-identified subject ID, COVID-19 status, age in years and sex. A freely available public database, intended as a resource for researchers studying the immune response to SARS-CoV-2, is where the repertoires were released. HLA class I and class II types, where available, came from metadata supplied by the sample provider rather than from assay-based typing. Deeply sampled blood TCRbeta repertoires from subjects exposed to, actively infected with, or recovered from COVID-19 were included in the dataset. The prospective study material was composed of cDNA or gDNA derived from T cells, B-cell-depleted T cells, or PBMCs. The paper as a whole reports these results and caveats: The amount of clinical and demographic metadata varied by source and participant and was provided uncurated.

Per the germline V gene (reference sequence), LNHDA is the CDR1 and SQIVND is the CDR2. The junction shows trimming of 4 bases on V and 0 bases on J, and the gene matches do not reach 8 bases of it. The CDR3, cysteine through phenylalanine, is 17 amino acids long. Only the CDR3 region is kept as DNA, spanning 51 bases read in frame from base 1. TCRbeta CDR3 regions were amplified from genomic DNA by means of the immunoSEQ Assay, a bias-controlled multiplex PCR. Per the authors' processing: The number of nucleated cells in each sample was estimated by amplification of reference gene primers within the assay. To quantify the absolute abundance of each unique TCRbeta CDR3 rearrangement, sequence reads were collapsed and filtered. Productive Simpson clonality was computed per sample as the square root of Simpson's diversity index over productive rearrangements. Imported from immuneACCESS, the table was reduced by TCRdb to in-frame sequences with V and J called. These copies leave out some clones; in studies compared against another copy, an unresolved V gene accounts for under half, and the cause of the remainder is not known. V, J and clone size were drawn from that table, and D and trimming were deduced from the DNA. Across this sample there are 8,500 to 10,000 clones, with 80% to 95% seen only once. The ten largest account for around 4% of the sample.

The clonotype was recovered from a woman aged 45-65 years with active COVID-19. The sample comprised peripheral blood. This chain joins TRBV19 to TRBJ2-2; TRBD2 lines up with 7 middle nucleotides. This receptor has the CDR3 CASSRRPGTTNTGELFF. The bases read TGTGCCAGTAGTAGGCGGCCCGGGACTACGAACACCGGGGAGCTGTTTTTT. Where the CDR3 stops, the reference TRBV19 and TRBJ2-2 genes take over; the full variable domain is DGGITQSPKYLFRKEGQNVTLSCEQNLNHDAMYWYRQDPGQGLRLIYYSQIVNDFQKGDIAEGYSVSREKKESFPLTVTSAQKNPTAFYLCASSRRPGTTNTGELFFGEGSRLTVL.